The 2 T cell receptor beta chains below come from one sample, sequenced in a study of T-cell memory formation after mild COVID-19. TCRdb called the 5' RACE reads again in MiXCR, with one record for every CDR3 protein. The data show 350,000 to 450,000 distinct CDR3 sequences, roughly 24% seen once. Sequencing used PBMCs or a T cell subset sorted from them (not recorded which). The receptors stem from an adult woman who had mild COVID-19 (a few samples of this study predate the infection). Cell type and time point are not known.

This clonotype showed up just once. This chain joins TRBV2 and TRBJ2-1, with D perhaps given as TRBD1 or TRBD2 (5 bases each). With 7 bases removed from V and 8 bases from J, the gap between germline ends came to 21 bases. The germline V gene encodes CDR1 SNHLY and CDR2 FYNNEI. The CDR3 length is 15 residues. The CDR3 loop is CASTSGASKVHEQFF. As DNA, the CDR3 is TGTGCCAGCACGTCCGGGGCTAGCAAGGTCCATGAGCAGTTCTTC. The full variable domain, rest sourced from reference TRBV2 and TRBJ2-1, is EPEVTQTPSHQVTQMGQEVILRCVPISNHLYFYWYRQILGQKVEFLVSFYNNEISEKSEIFDDQFSVERPDGSNFTLKIRSTKLEDSAMYFCASTSGASKVHEQFFGPGTRLTVL.

The chain links TRBV7-2 to TRBJ2-3, with 14 bases fitting TRBD2. CDR3 length equals 17 residues. CDR1 and CDR2 from the germline V gene are SGHTA and FQGNSA. The junction had 5 bases not matched to a gene; V was cut back by 3 bases and J by 3 bases. CDR3 in DNA: TGTGCCAGCAGCTTGACTAGCGGGAGGGGTTGGACAGATACGCAGTATTTT. Encoded protein: CASSLTSGRGWTDTQYF.